Detailed here is one T cell receptor (beta chain). What it binds is unknown. Data came from immunoSEQ multiplex PCR; TCRdb stores just in-frame clones and leaves some out. The table records fewer than 8,000 clones, 72% of them present only once. This entry comes from a study of T cell repertoires in ileal Crohn's disease. Findings of the study overall: Compared with CD4 T cells, sorted CD8 cells carried more expanded clones. Compared with non-smokers, active smokers at surgery showed more clonal expansions.

V trimming: 3 bases; J trimming: 3 bases; junction bases outside the gene matches: 9. The CDR3 is 16 residues long. Germline CDR1 SEHNR, CDR2 FQNEAQ (reference sequence). Specimen: ileal tissue. The receptor was isolated from an adult with Crohn's disease. The J gene is TRBJ2-7, the V gene TRBV7-9, with 9 positions matching TRBD1. CDR3 nucleotide sequence: TGTGCCAGCAGCTTTAGGGGACAGGGAGTCCTCTACGAGCAGTACTTC. Translating it yields CASSFRGQGVLYEQYF.